The 7 T cell receptor beta chains reported below all come from one sample, sequenced in a study of T cell changes during pregnancy in multiple sclerosis. Method: immunoSEQ multiplex PCR; TCRdb's copy keeps in-frame clones and lacks some. The sample contains about 67,000 clones, around 92% of which appear only once. This material consisted of peripheral blood, taken in the second trimester of pregnancy. Receptor source: a female donor in good health, enrolled as a control in a pregnancy study.

The CDR3, as DNA: TGTGCCAGCAGCTTCCTAGCGGGAGGTATCACAGATACGCAGTATTTT. Protein product: CASSFLAGGITDTQYF. The gene calls are TRBV7-9 and TRBJ2-3, with 11 bases that match TRBD2. V lost 3 bases and J lost 2; bases outside the gene matches: 4. The CDR3 consists of 16 residues. Germline values: CDR1 SEHNR, CDR2 FQNEAQ (reference sequence). Looking up the rest from reference TRBV7-9 and TRBJ2-3 gives the full variable domain: DTGVSQNPRHKITKRGQNVTFRCDPISEHNRLYWYRQTLGQGPEFLTYFQNEAQLEKSRLLSDRFSAERPKGSFSTLEIQRTEQGDSAMYLCASSFLAGGITDTQYFGPGTRLTVL.

The CDR3 DNA follows: TGTGCCAGCAGCGCGGACAGTTTTAGCCCTGGTGAGCAGTTCTTC. Protein product: CASSADSFSPGEQFF. The rearrangement uses TRBV7-9 and TRBJ2-1; a weak D match, TRBD1 (6 bases). This CDR3 is 15 amino acids long. V was pared by 5 bases and J by 9 bases, with 20 bases between. CDR1 is SEHNR and CDR2 is FQNEAQ in the germline V gene (reference sequence).

The chain combines TRBV7-9 with TRBJ2-1; TRBD2 aligns across 7 bases. V lost 10 bases to trimming and J lost 1 base; unmatched junction nucleotides: 10. Germline V gives CDR1 SEHNR, CDR2 FQNEAQ (reference sequence). CDR3 length: 15 amino acids. The CDR3 spells CATLAGSFSYNEQFF. The CDR3 nucleotides read TGTGCCACCTTAGCGGGTTCATTTTCCTACAATGAGCAGTTCTTC.

J is TRBJ1-4 and V is TRBV5-4, with 7 bases lining up with TRBD1. The V gene's germline CDR1 is SGHNT and CDR2 YYREEE (reference sequence). The CDR3 spans 16 residues. The V and J ends lost 1 base and 2 bases, in that order; junction bases with no gene match: 5. In DNA form, the CDR3 reads TGTGCCAGCAGCTTGCGGCAGGGGGGCACTAATGAAAAACTGTTTTTT. Translation gives CASSLRQGGTNEKLFF.

The chain couples TRBV7-2 to TRBJ2-5; D gene ambiguous. This CDR3 has 14 amino acids. The V end lost 1 base, the J end lost 0 bases, and 6 bases lay between the germline ends. From germline, CDR1 is SGHTA and CDR2 FQGNSA. The CDR3 spells CASSLGLYQETQYF. The DNA of the CDR3 is TGTGCCAGCAGCTTAGGGCTGTACCAAGAGACCCAGTACTTC.

The CDR3 protein is CSGCRGINTEAFF. The CDR3 DNA is TGCAGCGGTTGTAGGGGGATCAACACTGAAGCTTTCTTT. V and J are TRBV29-1 and TRBJ1-1; the D gene is possibly TRBD1 (6 bases). The germline gives CDR1 SQVTM, CDR2 ANQGSEA. The CDR3 extends over 13 amino acids. The V end was cut by 7 bases, the J end by 2 bases, with 14 bases between.

The chain recombines TRBV28 with TRBJ2-1; TRBD1 agrees at 7 bases. V lost 4 bases and J lost 0; bases outside the gene matches: 18. The CDR3 is 20 amino acids. CDR1 and CDR2 (germline): MDHEN, SYDVKM. CDR3 DNA sequence: TGTGCCAGCAGTTCTTTATCGCCCACTGAGGGGGCGAGCTCCTACAATGAGCAGTTCTTC. It encodes CASSSLSPTEGASSYNEQFF.